The entry below gives a single T cell receptor beta chain sequence along with its context. No antigen is known for it. Each CDR3 protein is one row after TCRdb ran MiXCR on the RACE reads. The sample records approximately 100,000 distinct CDR3 sequences, around 9.6% being singletons. The time point denotes: pre-sensitization, week 0. As to treatment: therapeutic diphenylcyclopropenone sensitization with weekly scalp DPC. Each patch-test visit's blood sample preceded patch application. This entry comes from a study of human T cells and chemical hapten exposure. For the study at large: Diphenylcyclopropenone doses were given weekly to the scalps of patients across the roughly 24-week study. Patch tests put 0.01% DPC on the upper back, and the results were checked at 6 days.

The CDR3 runs to 14 residues. V gave up 6 bases and J gave up 1 base; unmatched junction bases: 5. Germline V gene lookup returns CDR1 ENHRY and CDR2 SYGVKD. Overall study results and limits: Sensitizing to DPC left TCRs with a frequency above 1 in 1000 unaltered.

The sequencing used whole blood, collected in connection with sensitization to the hapten diphenylcyclopropenone (DPC). The rearrangement links TRBV10-3 to TRBJ2-7; 8 bases are shared with TRBD1. This TCR was sampled from a middle-aged woman with alopecia areata. Some clones in this sample may be carry-over from other donors' samples. The CDR3 nucleotides are TGTGCCATCAGCCCCGGACAGGGATCCTACGAGCAGTACTTC. Encoded protein: CAISPGQGSYEQYF.